This T cell receptor (beta chain) is drawn from a study of T cells after yellow fever vaccination. TCRdb redid the calling of the 5' RACE reads with MiXCR, one entry per CDR3 protein. The data show some 670,000 distinct CDR3 sequences, with about 12% seen just once and just under 15% held by the top ten. Deletions cut 0 bases from V and 8 bases from J, with 11 bases between. Germline V lookup: CDR1 MNHEY, CDR2 SVGAGI. This CDR3 region has 14 residues. This sequence joins TRBV6-5 and TRBJ2-1; D is perhaps TRBD1 (6 bases). The receptor's source is a man aged 25 to 45 who received the YFV17D yellow fever vaccine. The sequencing used PBMCs, collected on the day of the yellow fever booster vaccination. CDR3 nucleotide sequence: TGTGCCAGCAGTTACTCGGGAGAGGGGGATGAGCAGTTCTTC. It yields the protein CASSYSGEGDEQFF.